This TCR beta chain emerged from a study of response to subunit inactivated influenza vaccine. Notes on the study in general: It was the authors' suggestion that each seasonal influenza vaccination recruits few new T cells.

CDR3 length: 17 amino acids. V was trimmed by 2 bases and J by 0 bases, leaving 15 bases between them. Germline CDR1 reads SGHTS; CDR2 reads YDEGEE. TCRdb fed the RT-PCR reads into MiXCR, producing one record per CDR3 protein. The table records over 750,000 distinct CDR3 sequences, around 20% of them present only once. In this sample, this clonotype turned up a few times. Its target is not known. The chain links TRBV5-8 to TRBJ2-1; the D gene is possibly TRBD1 (6 bases). This TCR was sampled from a man aged 45-65 years who received an inactivated influenza vaccine. The sample here was PBMCs from blood, taken more than 4 days after vaccination. As DNA, the CDR3 is TGTGCCAGCAGCTTAGCTACAGGGCTCAGCTCCTACAATGAGCAGTTCTTC. Amino acid sequence: CASSLATGLSSYNEQFF. Looking up the rest from reference TRBV5-8 and TRBJ2-1 gives the full variable domain: EAGVTQSPTHLIKTRGQQATLRCSPISGHTSVYWYQQALGLGLQFLLWYDEGEERNRGNFPPRFSGRQFPNYSSELNVNALELEDSALYLCASSLATGLSSYNEQFFGPGTRLTVL.